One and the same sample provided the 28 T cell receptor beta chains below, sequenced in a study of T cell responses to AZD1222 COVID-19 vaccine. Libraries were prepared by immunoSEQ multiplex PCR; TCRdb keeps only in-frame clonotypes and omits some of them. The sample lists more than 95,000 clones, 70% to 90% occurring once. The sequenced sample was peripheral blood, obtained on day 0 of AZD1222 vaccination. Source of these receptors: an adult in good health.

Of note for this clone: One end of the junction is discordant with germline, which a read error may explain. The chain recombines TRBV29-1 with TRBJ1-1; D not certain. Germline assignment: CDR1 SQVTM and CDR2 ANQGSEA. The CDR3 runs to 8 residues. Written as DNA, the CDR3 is TGCAGCGGGACGGACGCTCCCTTT. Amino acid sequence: CSGTDAPF. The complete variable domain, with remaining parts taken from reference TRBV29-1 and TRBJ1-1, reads SAVISQKPSRDICQRGTSLTIQCQVDSQVTMMFWYRQQPGQSLTLIATANQGSEATYESGFVIDKFPISRPNLTFSTLTVSNMSPEDSSIYLCSGTDAPFGQGTRLTVV.

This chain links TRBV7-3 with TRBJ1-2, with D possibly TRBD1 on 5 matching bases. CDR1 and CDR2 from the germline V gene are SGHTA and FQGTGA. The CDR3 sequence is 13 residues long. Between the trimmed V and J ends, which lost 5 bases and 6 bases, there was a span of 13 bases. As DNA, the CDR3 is TGTGCCAGCAGCCTTGGGGGGGAAGATGGCTACACCTTC. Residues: CASSLGGEDGYTF.

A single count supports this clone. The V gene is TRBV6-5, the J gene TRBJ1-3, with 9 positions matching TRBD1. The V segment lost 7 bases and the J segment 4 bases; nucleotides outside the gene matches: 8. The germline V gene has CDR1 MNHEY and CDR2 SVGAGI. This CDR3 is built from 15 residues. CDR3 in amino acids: CASNLQGAYGNTIYF. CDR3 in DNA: TGTGCCAGCAACCTACAGGGGGCGTACGGAAACACCATATATTTT.

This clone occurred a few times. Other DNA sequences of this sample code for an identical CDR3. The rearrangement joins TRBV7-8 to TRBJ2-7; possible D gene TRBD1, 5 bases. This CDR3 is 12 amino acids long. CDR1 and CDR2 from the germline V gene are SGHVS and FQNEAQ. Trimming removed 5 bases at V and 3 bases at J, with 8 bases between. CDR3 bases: TGTGCCAGCAGCCGTCAGGGCTACGAGCAGTACTTC. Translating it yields CASSRQGYEQYF.

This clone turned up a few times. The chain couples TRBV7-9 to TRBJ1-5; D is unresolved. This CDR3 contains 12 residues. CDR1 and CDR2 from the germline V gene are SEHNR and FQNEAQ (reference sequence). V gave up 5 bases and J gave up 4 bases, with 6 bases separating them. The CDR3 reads CASSPGNQPQHF. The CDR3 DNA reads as TGTGCCAGCAGCCCCGGGAATCAGCCCCAGCATTTT.

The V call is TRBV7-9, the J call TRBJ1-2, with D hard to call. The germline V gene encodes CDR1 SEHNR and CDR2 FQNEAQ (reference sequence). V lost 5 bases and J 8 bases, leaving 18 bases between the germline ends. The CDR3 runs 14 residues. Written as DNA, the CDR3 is TGTGCCAGCAGCCTGCCTGACGGCTATGCGGGCTACACCTTC. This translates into CASSLPDGYAGYTF.

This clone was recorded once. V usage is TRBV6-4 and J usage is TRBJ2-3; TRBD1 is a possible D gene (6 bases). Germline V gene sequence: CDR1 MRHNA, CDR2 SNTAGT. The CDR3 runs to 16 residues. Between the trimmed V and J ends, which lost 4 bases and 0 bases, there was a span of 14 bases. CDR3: CASSVQGLTSTDTQYF. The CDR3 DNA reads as TGTGCCAGCAGTGTACAGGGTTTGACAAGCACAGATACGCAGTATTTT.

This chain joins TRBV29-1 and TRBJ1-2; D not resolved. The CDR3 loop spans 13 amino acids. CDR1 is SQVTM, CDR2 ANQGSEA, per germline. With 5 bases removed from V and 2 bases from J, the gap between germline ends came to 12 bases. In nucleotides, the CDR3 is TGCAGCGTTATTAAGGGCGCGAACTATGGCTACACCTTC. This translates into CSVIKGANYGYTF.

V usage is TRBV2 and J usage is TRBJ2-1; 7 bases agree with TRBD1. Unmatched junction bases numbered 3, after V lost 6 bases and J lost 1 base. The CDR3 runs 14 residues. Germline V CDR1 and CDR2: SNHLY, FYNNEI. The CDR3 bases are TGTGCCAGCAGAGACAGGGCTTCCTACAATGAGCAGTTCTTC. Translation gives CASRDRASYNEQFF.

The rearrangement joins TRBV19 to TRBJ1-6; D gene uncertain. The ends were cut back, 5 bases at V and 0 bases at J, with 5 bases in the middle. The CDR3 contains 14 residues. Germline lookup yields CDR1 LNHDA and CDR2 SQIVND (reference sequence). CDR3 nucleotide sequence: TGTGCCAGTAGTCAGAGCTCCTATAATTCACCCCTCCACTTT. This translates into CASSQSSYNSPLHF.

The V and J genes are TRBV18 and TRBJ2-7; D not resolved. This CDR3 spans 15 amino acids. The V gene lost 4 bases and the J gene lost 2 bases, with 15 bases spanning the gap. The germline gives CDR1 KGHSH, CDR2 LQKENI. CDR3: CASSLAALSTYEQYF. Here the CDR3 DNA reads TGTGCCAGCTCACTTGCGGCACTGTCTACCTACGAGCAGTACTTC. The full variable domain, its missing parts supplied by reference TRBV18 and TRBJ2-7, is NAGVMQNPRHLVRRRGQEARLRCSPMKGHSHVYWYRQLPEEGLKFMVYLQKENIIDESGMPKERFSAEFPKEGPSILRIQQVVRGDSAAYFCASSLAALSTYEQYFGPGTRLTVT.

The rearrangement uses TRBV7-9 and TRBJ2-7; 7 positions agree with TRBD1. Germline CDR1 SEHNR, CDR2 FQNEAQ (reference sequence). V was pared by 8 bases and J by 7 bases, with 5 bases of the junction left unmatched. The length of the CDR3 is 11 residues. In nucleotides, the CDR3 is TGTGCCAGCGGACAGGCCAGGGAGCAGTACTTC. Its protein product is CASGQAREQYF.

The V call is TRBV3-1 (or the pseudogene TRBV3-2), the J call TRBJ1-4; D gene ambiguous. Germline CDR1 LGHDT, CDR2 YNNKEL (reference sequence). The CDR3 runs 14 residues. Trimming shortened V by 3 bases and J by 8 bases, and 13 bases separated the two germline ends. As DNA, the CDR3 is TGTGCCAGCAGCCACTTCGGGCGTGGGGAAAAACTGTTTTTT. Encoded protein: CASSHFGRGEKLFF.

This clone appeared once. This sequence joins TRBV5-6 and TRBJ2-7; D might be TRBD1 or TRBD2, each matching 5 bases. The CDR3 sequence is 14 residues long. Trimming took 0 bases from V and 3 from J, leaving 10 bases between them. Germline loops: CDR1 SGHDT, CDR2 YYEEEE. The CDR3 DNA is TGTGCCAGCAGCTTGGGTGGGGGTCTCTACGAGCAGTACTTC. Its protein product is CASSLGGGLYEQYF.

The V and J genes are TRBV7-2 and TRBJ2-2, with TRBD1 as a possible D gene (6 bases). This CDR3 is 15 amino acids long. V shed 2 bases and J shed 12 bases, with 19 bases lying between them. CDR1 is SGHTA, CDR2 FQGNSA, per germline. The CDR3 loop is CASSLLTGSPGKLFF. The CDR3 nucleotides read TGTGCCAGCAGCTTATTGACAGGTTCTCCTGGGAAGCTGTTTTTT.

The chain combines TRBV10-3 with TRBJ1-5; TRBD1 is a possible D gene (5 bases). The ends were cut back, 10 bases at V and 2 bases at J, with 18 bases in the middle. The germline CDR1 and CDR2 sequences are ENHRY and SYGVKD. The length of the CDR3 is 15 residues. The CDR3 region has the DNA TGTGCCACCCCCAATAAGTGGGGGGGCAATCAGCCCCAGCATTTT. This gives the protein CATPNKWGGNQPQHF.

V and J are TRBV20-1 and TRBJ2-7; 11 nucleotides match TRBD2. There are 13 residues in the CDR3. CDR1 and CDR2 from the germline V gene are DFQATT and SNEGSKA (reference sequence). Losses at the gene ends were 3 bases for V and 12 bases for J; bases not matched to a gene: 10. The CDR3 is CSASKGLADPLYF. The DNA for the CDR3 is TGCAGTGCTAGTAAGGGACTAGCGGACCCTTTGTACTTC.

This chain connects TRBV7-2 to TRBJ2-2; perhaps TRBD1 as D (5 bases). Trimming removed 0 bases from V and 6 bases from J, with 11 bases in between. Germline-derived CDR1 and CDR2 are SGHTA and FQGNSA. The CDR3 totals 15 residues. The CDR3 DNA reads TGTGCCAGCAGCTTAGCTGGGCAGGGCCCCGGGGAGCTGTTTTTT. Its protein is CASSLAGQGPGELFF.

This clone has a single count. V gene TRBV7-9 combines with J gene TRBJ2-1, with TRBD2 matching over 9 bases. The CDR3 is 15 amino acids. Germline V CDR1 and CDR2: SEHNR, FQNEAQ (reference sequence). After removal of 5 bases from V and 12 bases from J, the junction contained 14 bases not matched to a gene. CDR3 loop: CASSHLAGGPSTQFF. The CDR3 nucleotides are TGTGCCAGCAGCCACCTGGCGGGAGGGCCCTCGACGCAGTTCTTC. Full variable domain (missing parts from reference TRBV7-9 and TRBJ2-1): DTGVSQNPRHKITKRGQNVTFRCDPISEHNRLYWYRQTLGQGPEFLTYFQNEAQLEKSRLLSDRFSAERPKGSFSTLEIQRTEQGDSAMYLCASSHLAGGPSTQFFGPGTRLTVL.

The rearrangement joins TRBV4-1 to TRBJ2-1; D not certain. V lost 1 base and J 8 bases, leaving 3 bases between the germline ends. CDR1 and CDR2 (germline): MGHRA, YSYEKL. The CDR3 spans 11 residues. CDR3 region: CASSQVDEQFF. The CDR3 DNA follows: TGCGCCAGCAGCCAAGTGGATGAGCAGTTCTTC.

CDR3: CASGDTEGSPLHF. CDR3 in DNA: TGTGCCAGCGGGGACACCGAGGGCTCACCCCTCCACTTT. The J gene is TRBJ1-6, the V gene TRBV6-4; D is possibly TRBD1 (6 bases). Germline V gene data show CDR1 as MRHNA and CDR2 as SNTAGT. V lost 8 bases and J lost 10, with 15 bases in between. This CDR3 has 13 amino acids.

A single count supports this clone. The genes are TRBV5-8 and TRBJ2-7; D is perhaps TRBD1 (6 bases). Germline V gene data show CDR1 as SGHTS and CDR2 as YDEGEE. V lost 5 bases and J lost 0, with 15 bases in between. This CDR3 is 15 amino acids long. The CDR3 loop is CASSRQQGSSYEQYF. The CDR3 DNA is TGTGCCAGCAGTCGACAACAGGGCAGCTCCTACGAGCAGTACTTC.

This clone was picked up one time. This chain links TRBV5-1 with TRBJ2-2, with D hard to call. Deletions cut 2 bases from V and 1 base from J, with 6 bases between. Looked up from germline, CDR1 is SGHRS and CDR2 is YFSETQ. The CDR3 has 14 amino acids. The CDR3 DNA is TGCGCCAGCAGCTTATCAGGGAACACCGGGGAGCTGTTTTTT. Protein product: CASSLSGNTGELFF.

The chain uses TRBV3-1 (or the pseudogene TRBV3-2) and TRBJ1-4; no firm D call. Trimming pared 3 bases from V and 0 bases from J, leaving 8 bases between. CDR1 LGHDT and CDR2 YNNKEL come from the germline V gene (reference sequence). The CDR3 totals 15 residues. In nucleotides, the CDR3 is TGTGCCAGCAGCCAGAACAGTCCAACTAATGAAAAACTGTTTTTT. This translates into CASSQNSPTNEKLFF.

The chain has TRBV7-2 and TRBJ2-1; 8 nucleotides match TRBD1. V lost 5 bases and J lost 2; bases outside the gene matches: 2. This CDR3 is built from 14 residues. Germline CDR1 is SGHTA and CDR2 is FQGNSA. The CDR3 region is CASSGTGAYNEQFF. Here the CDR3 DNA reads TGTGCCAGCAGCGGGACAGGTGCCTACAATGAGCAGTTCTTC.

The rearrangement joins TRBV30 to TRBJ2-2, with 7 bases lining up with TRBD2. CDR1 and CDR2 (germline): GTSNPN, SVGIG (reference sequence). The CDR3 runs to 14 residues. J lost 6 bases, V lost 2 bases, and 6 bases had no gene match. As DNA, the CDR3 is TGTGCCTGGAGTAAGGCGGGAGAACCCGGGGAGCTGTTTTTT. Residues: CAWSKAGEPGELFF.

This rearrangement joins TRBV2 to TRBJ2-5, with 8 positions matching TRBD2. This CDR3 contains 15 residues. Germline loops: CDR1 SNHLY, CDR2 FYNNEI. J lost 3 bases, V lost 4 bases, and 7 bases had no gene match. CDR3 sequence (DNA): TGTGCCAGCAGTGGTCACTCGGGGGGGAAAGAGACCCAGTACTTC. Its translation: CASSGHSGGKETQYF.

This CDR3 reads CASSSPSGYPQFF. The CDR3 DNA reads as TGTGCCAGCAGCTCGCCTAGCGGATACCCGCAGTTCTTC. The chain uses TRBV25-1 and TRBJ2-1, with TRBD2 matching 7 bases. CDR1 is MGHDK and CDR2 is SYGVNS in the germline V gene. V shed 6 bases and J 12 bases; nucleotides not matched to a gene: 11. The CDR3 loop spans 13 amino acids.